These T cell receptor beta chains were read from a single sample in a study of blood T cell repertoires in COVID-19. Data came from immunoSEQ multiplex PCR; TCRdb stores just in-frame clones and leaves some out. The table includes over 100,000 clones, 84% detected once. The specimen sequenced was PBMCs or T cells enriched from blood (not recorded which). Receptor source: a woman aged 25 to 39 who had recovered from COVID-19. The CDR3 runs from the conserved cysteine through the conserved F or W. D genes are given only for firm matches. Where a row states a size, it is once, few, many or the class of an expanded clone; other rows omit it.

j_call clone_size d_call v_call cdr3_nt cdr3_aa
TRBJ1-4 NA TRBD1 TRBV3-1/TRBV3-2 TGTGCCAGCAGCCAAGAGGGTCGGGACAGGGGAGGGGAAAAACTGTTTTTT CASSQEGRDRGGEKLFF
TRBJ1-1 NA TRBD1 TRBV6-2/TRBV6-3 TGTGCCAGCAGTTACAACAGGGGGAACACTGAAGCTTTCTTT CASSYNRGNTEAFF
TRBJ2-1 NA NA TRBV6-5 TGTGCCAGCAGTTACTCGCCCTCACTCACAGGGAAAGAGCAGTTCTTC CASSYSPSLTGKEQFF
TRBJ1-5 few TRBD1 TRBV6-6 TGTGCCAGCAGCTGGGACAGGGGATATAGCAATCAGCCCCAGCATTTT CASSWDRGYSNQPQHF
TRBJ2-7 NA TRBD2 TRBV4-1 TGCGCCAGCAGCCAGGGACTAGCGGGGACGGACGAGCAGTACTTC CASSQGLAGTDEQYF
TRBJ2-7 few NA TRBV19 TGTGCCTGCCGGGGGGCACCCTCCTACGAGCAGTACTTC CACRGAPSYEQYF
TRBJ2-1 NA NA TRBV4-3 TGCGCCAGCAGCCAAGCTCGGTCCCGGGAGAGGGCCAATGAGCAGTTCTTC CASSQARSRERANEQFF
TRBJ1-5 few NA TRBV30 TGTGCCTGGAGTAAGGGAGGGGATCAGCCCCAGCATTTT CAWSKGGDQPQHF
TRBJ2-7 NA TRBD1 TRBV15 TGTGCCACCAGCAAAACCGGGACAGCTATTTTCGAGCAGTACTTC CATSKTGTAIFEQYF
TRBJ2-2 NA NA TRBV5-1 TGCGCCAGCAGCTTGGTGGGCGTACCGAACACCGGGGAGCTGTTTTTT CASSLVGVPNTGELFF
TRBJ2-1 NA NA TRBV27 TGTGCCAGCAGACGGGACTTCACCTACAATGAGCAGTTCTTC CASRRDFTYNEQFF
TRBJ1-2 NA NA TRBV30 TGTGCCTGGAGTGCCCGACTGAAGGGGGGCTACACCTTC CAWSARLKGGYTF
TRBJ2-7 few TRBD2 TRBV7-9 TGTGCCAGCAGCTTGAGGAGCGGGAGGTCCCACGAGCAGTACTTC CASSLRSGRSHEQYF
TRBJ1-1 few TRBD1 TRBV4-1 TGCGCCAGCAGCCGCGGACAGGGGGGAACTGAAGCTTTCTTT CASSRGQGGTEAFF
TRBJ1-2 NA NA TRBV19 TGTGCCAGTAGTGCCACCAGGACTCTGGGCTATGGCTACACCTTC CASSATRTLGYGYTF
TRBJ1-2 NA TRBD1 TRBV5-1 TGCGCCAGCAGCTCGGACAGGGGTTTGGGAGGCTACACCTTC CASSSDRGLGGYTF
TRBJ1-5 few TRBD1 TRBV6-1 TGTGCCAGCAGTGAAACCCCGGCCGCAGGGGGCCAGCCCCAGCATTTT CASSETPAAGGQPQHF
TRBJ2-1 NA NA TRBV12-3/TRBV12-4 TGTGCCAGCAGTTTTCGGACTGACAATGAGCAGTTCTTC CASSFRTDNEQFF
TRBJ2-7 NA TRBD2 TRBV6-5 TGTGCCAGCAGTTACTCTGCGGGAGGGACTACCGAGCAGTACTTC CASSYSAGGTTEQYF
TRBJ1-1 NA NA TRBV10-3 TGTGCCATCAAAGTAACAGGAAACACTGAAGCTTTCTTT CAIKVTGNTEAFF
TRBJ1-6 few TRBD1 TRBV6-6 TGTGCCAGCAGTTACCGCGACAGGGAAGGTGGTTCACCCCTCCACTTT CASSYRDREGGSPLHF
TRBJ1-1 NA TRBD1 TRBV12-5 TGTGCTAGTGTTAGGAGACAGGGAGGAGTGGGGAACACTGAAGCTTTCTTT CASVRRQGGVGNTEAFF
TRBJ1-1 once TRBD1 TRBV19 TGTGCCAGTAGTATCGACAGGGGTATGATAGCTTTCTTT CASSIDRGMIAFF
TRBJ2-4 NA NA TRBV19 TGTGCCAGTACCCCGGGACAACGAGAAAAAAACATTCAGTACTTC CASTPGQREKNIQYF
TRBJ2-1 once TRBD2 TRBV30 TGTGCCTGGAGCGATCAGCGGGAGAATGAGCAGTTCTTC CAWSDQRENEQFF
TRBJ1-1 once NA TRBV4-1 TGCGCCAGCAGCCAATACAGGGCCACTGAAGCTTTCTTT CASSQYRATEAFF
TRBJ2-1 NA TRBD2 TRBV19 TGTGCCAGTAGTATACGAGGACTAGCGGGAGGGCCCACCGTGAGGAATGAGCAGTTCTTC CASSIRGLAGGPTVRNEQFF
TRBJ2-5 NA NA TRBV28 TGTGCCAGCCAATGGCAGGACCCTCGGGGGACCCAGTACTTC CASQWQDPRGTQYF
TRBJ2-2 NA NA TRBV10-1 TGCGCCAGCCGGAACAGGAAATGGAACACCGGGGAGCTGTTTTTT CASRNRKWNTGELFF
TRBJ2-3 NA NA TRBV25-1 TGTGCCAGCAGTGTCCGGGAGTTAACGGATACGCAGTATTTT CASSVRELTDTQYF
TRBJ1-2 NA NA TRBV6-5 TGTGCCAGCAGATTTGGCAGGGTGAACTATGGCTACACCTTC CASRFGRVNYGYTF
TRBJ2-7 NA NA TRBV11-2 TGTGCCAGCAGCGCGTACAGGGTGGGCCAGTACTTC CASSAYRVGQYF
TRBJ1-4 NA NA TRBV5-1 TGCGCCAGCAGCTTGGATCAGGGGATTGGTGAAAAACTGTTTTTT CASSLDQGIGEKLFF
TRBJ2-1 NA TRBD2 TRBV6-5 TGTGCCAGCAGTTACTCAGGACTAGCGGGAAGCAATGAGCAGTTCTTC CASSYSGLAGSNEQFF
TRBJ1-5 NA TRBD1 TRBV28 TGTGCCAGCAGTCCTACCGGGACAGGGGGCGTTGGCAATCAGCCCCAGCATTTT CASSPTGTGGVGNQPQHF
TRBJ1-2 NA NA TRBV15 TGTGCCACCAGCAGAGCGACAAGCTATGGCTACACCTTC CATSRATSYGYTF
TRBJ2-7 NA NA TRBV7-6 TGTGCCAGCAGCTTAGGAGGTTCAGGGCCCTACGAGCAGTACTTC CASSLGGSGPYEQYF
TRBJ1-2 NA NA TRBV29-1 TGCAGCGTACCCGAGACAGGTACCCTATCTAACTATGGCTACACCTTC CSVPETGTLSNYGYTF
TRBJ2-1 once NA TRBV30 TGTGCCTGGAGTGCAGATCATCTCGTCTTGTTCTTC CAWSADHLVLFF
TRBJ2-1 NA TRBD2 TRBV19 TGTGCCAGTAGGACTAGCGGGAGGTCAAATGAGCAGTTCTTC CASRTSGRSNEQFF
TRBJ2-2 few NA TRBV7-9 TGTGCCAGCTGCCCGGACTGGACTCGCGGGGAGCTGTTTTTT CASCPDWTRGELFF
TRBJ1-1 once NA TRBV4-1 TGCGCCAGCAGCCAAGCTAAGAGGGCTCTCACTGAAGCTTTCTTT CASSQAKRALTEAFF
TRBJ2-1 NA TRBD1 TRBV19 TGTGCCAGTAGTATCCGACAGGGCGCCTACAATGAGCAGTTCTTC CASSIRQGAYNEQFF
TRBJ2-7 NA NA TRBV10-3 TGTGCCATCAGTGGGACAGTGTCCTACGAGCAGTACTTC CAISGTVSYEQYF
TRBJ2-3 once NA TRBV5-1 TGCGCCAGCAGCCCTCAGCGGCTCAGGGATACGCAGTATTTT CASSPQRLRDTQYF
TRBJ1-1 NA NA TRBV29-1 TGCAGCGTTGAAACTCAGGCTCATGAAGCTTTCTTT CSVETQAHEAFF
TRBJ2-1 NA NA TRBV27 TGTGCCAGCAGGCGATACAATGAGCAGTTCTTC CASRRYNEQFF
TRBJ1-2 NA NA TRBV30 TGTGCCTGGAGTAGGAATAGGGAGTATGGCTACACCTTC CAWSRNREYGYTF
TRBJ1-3 NA NA TRBV4-1 TGCGCCAGCAGCCAAGATTACTCTGGAAACACCATATATTTT CASSQDYSGNTIYF
TRBJ1-1 NA NA TRBV11-2 TGTGCCAGCAGCTTCACAGGGAGGGACACTGAAGCTTTCTTT CASSFTGRDTEAFF
TRBJ1-1 NA NA TRBV28 TGTGCCAGCGCCACAGGGAACACTGAAGCTTTCTTT CASATGNTEAFF
TRBJ2-7 NA TRBD2 TRBV4-3 TGCGCCAGCAGCCAGTTCGATGGACTAGCGGGATACGAGCAGTACTTC CASSQFDGLAGYEQYF
TRBJ2-3 NA NA TRBV12-2 TGTGCAAGTCGCCCACTCACCGGGACAGGGAGGGCCGATACGCAGTATTTT CASRPLTGTGRADTQYF
TRBJ2-7 NA TRBD1 TRBV29-1 TGCAGCGTAGGGACAGGGGGCGCAGAGCGGTTTTACGAGCAGTACTTC CSVGTGGAERFYEQYF